This T cell receptor beta chain was retrieved from a study of T-cell reconstitution after alpha-beta-depleted transplantation in children. Germline V gene data show CDR1 as SGHVS and CDR2 as FQNEAQ. The CDR3 is 15 residues long. Trimming removed 3 bases at V and 1 base at J, with 12 bases between. For this clonotype: The antigen is undetermined.

Study outcomes and limitations: From newly produced T cells came most of the T-cell counts and diversity one year after transplant. Some patients' high day-60 TCRbeta diversity was traced to surviving recipient T cells and thymic progenitors. After transplant, at about two months, alpha-beta T cells were reportedly derived from several hundred expanded graft clones.

Construction of the TCRbeta library involved unique molecular identifiers. TCRdb independently ran MiXCR on the PCR reads; one entry per CDR3 protein. The sample lists about 90,000 distinct CDR3 sequences; around 16% were seen once. This sequence was found in a male patient aged 2-15 years who had a stem cell transplant for acute lymphoblastic leukemia, so the T cells may come from the graft donor. The chain links TRBV7-8 to TRBJ1-1, with a tentative D call TRBD1 (5 bases). This material consisted of PBMCs, mostly from graft donor cells, taken 180 days after TCRalphabeta/CD19-depleted stem cell transplant. The CDR3 nucleotides are TGTGCCAGCAGCTTCGGCAGGGTTAAGAACACTGAAGCTTTCTTT. Protein product: CASSFGRVKNTEAFF.